This entry lists 29 T cell receptor beta chains sequenced from one sample in a study of blood T cell repertoires in COVID-19. Here immunoSEQ multiplex PCR was the method, and the copy in TCRdb shows in-frame clones only, minus some. Of 88,000 or so clones in the sample, roughly nine tenths were seen once. Sequenced sample: peripheral blood. Receptors originate from a man over 45 with acute or convalescent COVID-19.

This sequence joins TRBV15 and TRBJ2-7; D gene uncertain. This CDR3 is built from 12 residues. The V gene lost 0 bases and the J gene lost 5 bases, with 5 bases spanning the gap. CDR1 LNHNV and CDR2 YYDKDF come from the germline V gene (reference sequence). The CDR3 sequence is CATSRDRDEQYV. The CDR3 nucleotides read TGTGCCACCAGCAGAGATCGGGACGAGCAGTACGTC.

The chain recombines TRBV7-7 with TRBJ2-2, with TRBD2 as a possible D gene (7 bases). The CDR3 covers 15 residues. Trimming took off 1 base at V and 4 bases at J, with 10 bases between the two ends. Per germline, CDR1 SSHAT and CDR2 FNYEAQ (reference sequence). The CDR3 bases are TGTGCCAGCAGCTTAGATGGGGGGGCCACCGGGGAGCTGTTTTTT. Translating gives CASSLDGGATGELFF.

The chain joins TRBV19 to TRBJ2-1; 8 nucleotides align to TRBD1. V shed 3 bases, J shed 15 bases, and the junction held 13 bases outside the gene matches. The CDR3 has 14 residues. Germline CDR1 and CDR2: LNHDA and SQIVND (reference sequence). The CDR3 here is CASSIGTGLNKLFF. In DNA, the CDR3 is TGTGCCAGTAGTATTGGGACAGGTCTGAACAAGCTGTTCTTC.

V is TRBV2 and J is TRBJ2-1; 8 bases align to TRBD1. In germline, CDR1 is SNHLY, CDR2 FYNNEI. The V gene end was trimmed by 6 bases and the J gene end by 7 bases; junction bases not matched to a gene: 5. CDR3 length: 13 residues. CDR3 bases: TGTGCCAGCAGGGAGGACAGGGTGAATGAGCAGTTCTTC. Protein sequence: CASREDRVNEQFF.

The chain combines TRBV9 with TRBJ2-7; 9 bases line up with TRBD1. With 5 bases clipped from V and 3 bases from J, the junction kept 15 bases outside the gene matches. There are 17 residues in the CDR3. Germline V gene lookup returns CDR1 SGDLS and CDR2 YYNGEE. The CDR3 spells CASSENLGDRVNYEQYF. CDR3 sequence (DNA): TGTGCCAGCAGTGAGAATCTGGGGGACAGGGTGAACTACGAGCAGTACTTC.

The V gene is TRBV27, the J gene TRBJ2-1; 14 bases are a match to TRBD2. Germline values: CDR1 MNHEY, CDR2 SMNVEV (reference sequence). Losses at the gene ends were 2 bases for V and 6 bases for J; bases not matched to a gene: 6. The CDR3 loop spans 17 amino acids. The CDR3 sequence is CASSLRHGTSGSNEQFF. The CDR3 bases are TGTGCCAGCAGTTTAAGGCACGGGACTAGCGGGAGCAATGAGCAGTTCTTC.

The chain carries TRBV29-1 and TRBJ1-1; 12 bases are a match to TRBD1. Germline V lookup: CDR1 SQVTM, CDR2 ANQGSEA. The CDR3 has 14 amino acids. With V trimmed by 7 bases and J by 4 bases, 7 bases remained unmatched. The CDR3 sequence: CSGGQGAGGTEAFF. DNA for the CDR3: TGCAGCGGGGGACAGGGGGCTGGTGGCACTGAAGCTTTCTTT.

The chain uses TRBV19 and TRBJ2-3; possibly TRBD2 for D (7 bases). The V end lost 5 bases, the J end lost 2 bases, and 14 bases lay between the germline ends. The CDR3 loop spans 15 amino acids. The germline V gene encodes CDR1 LNHDA and CDR2 SQIVND (reference sequence). The CDR3 sequence is CASSRLGGPTDTQYF. Here the CDR3 DNA reads TGTGCCAGTAGTCGATTGGGGGGGCCCACAGATACGCAGTATTTT. The whole variable domain, remainder taken from reference TRBV19 and TRBJ2-3, is DGGITQSPKYLFRKEGQNVTLSCEQNLNHDAMYWYRQDPGQGLRLIYYSQIVNDFQKGDIAEGYSVSREKKESFPLTVTSAQKNPTAFYLCASSRLGGPTDTQYFGPGTRLTVL.

V gene TRBV7-9 combines with J gene TRBJ2-7; perhaps TRBD2 as D (7 bases). The V end was cut by 6 bases, the J end by 3 bases, with 15 bases between. The germline V gene has CDR1 SEHNR and CDR2 FQNEAQ (reference sequence). The CDR3 has 14 amino acids. The CDR3 is CASSKGGTNYEQYV. Written as DNA, the CDR3 is TGTGCCAGCAGTAAGGGGGGGACCAACTACGAGCAGTACGTC.

The rearrangement uses TRBV24-1 and TRBJ1-2, with D maybe TRBD1 (6 bases). The CDR3 is made up of 13 amino acids. The V end lost 5 bases, the J end lost 6 bases, and 12 bases lay between the germline ends. Germline-derived CDR1 and CDR2 are KGHDR and SFDVKD. This CDR3 reads CATSGGHSDGYTF. The DNA of the CDR3 is TGTGCCACCAGTGGGGGGCACAGTGATGGCTACACCTTC.

This chain links TRBV25-1 with TRBJ2-1, with 10 bases identical to TRBD2. V dropped 6 bases and J dropped 6; count of bases not matched to a gene: 5. Germline V gives CDR1 MGHDK, CDR2 SYGVNS. CDR3 length: 14 amino acids. The CDR3 DNA reads TGTGCCAGCAGAGCGGGAGGGCCTCTCAATGAGCAGTTCTTC. This encodes CASRAGGPLNEQFF.

The chain carries TRBV28 and TRBJ1-2; 8 nucleotides agree with TRBD1. This CDR3 is 12 amino acids long. Germline V lookup: CDR1 MDHEN, CDR2 SYDVKM. V was clipped by 6 bases and J by 4 bases; unmatched bases: 1. This CDR3 reads CASRGTGYGYTF. As DNA, the CDR3 is TGTGCCAGCAGGGGGACAGGCTATGGCTACACCTTC.

The rearrangement uses TRBV18 and TRBJ2-3, with TRBD1 matching 7 bases. This CDR3 contains 15 residues. The germline V gene has CDR1 KGHSH and CDR2 LQKENI. The junction had 8 bases not matched to a gene; V was cut back by 8 bases and J by 0 bases. The CDR3 here is CASGQDRTSTDTQYF. The CDR3 nucleotides are TGTGCCAGCGGACAGGACAGAACTAGCACAGATACGCAGTATTTT.

The gene calls are TRBV16 and TRBJ2-2, with D perhaps TRBD2 (5 bases). The CDR3 is made up of 13 amino acids. V was clipped by 8 bases and J by 1 base, with 8 bases between them. Germline CDR1 KGHSY, CDR2 FQNENV. For the CDR3, the DNA is TGTGCCAGCGCGAGGGAGAACACCGGGGAGCTGTTTTTT. Its translation: CASARENTGELFF.

V usage is TRBV11-2 and J usage is TRBJ2-7, with D tentatively TRBD2 (5 bases). In germline, CDR1 is SGHAT, CDR2 FQNNGV. Trimming took off 3 bases at V and 3 bases at J, with 21 bases between the two ends. This CDR3 is built from 17 residues. The CDR3 sequence is CASSFAPRTGSLYEQYV. The CDR3 region has the DNA TGTGCCAGCAGCTTCGCGCCGCGCACGGGGTCCCTCTACGAGCAGTACGTC.

This chain links TRBV19 with TRBJ1-1; maybe TRBD1 (6 bases). The CDR3 contains 13 residues. The germline V and J ends were trimmed by 10 bases and 5 bases, with 17 bases remaining between them. Germline CDR1 LNHDA, CDR2 SQIVND (reference sequence). The DNA of the CDR3 is TGTGCCACCTCACAGGGAAAAGGGACTGAAGCTTTCTTT. Translating gives CATSQGKGTEAFF.

The rearrangement uses TRBV5-1 and TRBJ1-4; TRBD1 matches at 12 bases. The CDR3 runs 16 residues. Losses at the gene ends were 4 bases for V and 3 bases for J; bases not matched to a gene: 4. The germline V gene encodes CDR1 SGHRS and CDR2 YFSETQ. CDR3 amino acids: CASSPGQGAANEKLFF. The CDR3 DNA follows: TGCGCCAGCAGCCCGGGACAGGGGGCTGCTAATGAAAAACTGTTTTTT.

This clone was picked up one time. The J gene is TRBJ2-7, the V gene TRBV28; 7 nucleotides agree with TRBD1. The CDR3 loop spans 15 amino acids. V shed 5 bases and J 0 bases; nucleotides not matched to a gene: 7. The germline V gene has CDR1 MDHEN and CDR2 SYDVKM. The CDR3 sequence: CASSVTGTASYEQYF. The DNA for the CDR3 is TGTGCCAGCAGTGTAACCGGGACAGCCTCCTACGAGCAGTACTTC.

The V gene is TRBV4-3, the J gene TRBJ1-2; D is uncertain. Germline V gene sequence: CDR1 LGHNA, CDR2 YSLEER. V dropped 0 bases and J dropped 5 bases, with 13 bases sitting between them. CDR3 size: 15 residues. CDR3 in DNA: TGCGCCAGCAGCCAAGAGGCCACAGCTCTATATGGCTACACCTTC. Encoded protein: CASSQEATALYGYTF.

This chain uses TRBV11-2 with TRBJ1-5; D is perhaps TRBD1 (5 bases). The V and J ends lost 5 bases and 9 bases respectively, with 14 bases between them. The CDR3 extends over 13 amino acids. Germline assignment: CDR1 SGHAT and CDR2 FQNNGV. The CDR3 DNA reads as TGTGCCAGCAGCACGAACTATCAGGGGCCCCAGCATTTT. Translated, it gives CASSTNYQGPQHF.

The chain combines TRBV7-9 with TRBJ2-1; TRBD1 aligns across 9 bases. V lost 0 bases and J lost 8; bases outside the gene matches: 5. Germline CDR1 reads SEHNR; CDR2 reads FQNEAQ (reference sequence). The length of the CDR3 is 15 residues. The CDR3, as DNA: TGTGCCAGCAGCTTAGCGGGGACAGGGCCCTATGAGCAGTTCTTC. Protein: CASSLAGTGPYEQFF.

The V gene is TRBV28, the J gene TRBJ1-4; no clear D. CDR3 length: 13 residues. CDR1 and CDR2 (germline): MDHEN, SYDVKM. Trimming shortened V by 6 bases and J by 7 bases, and 12 bases separated the two germline ends. The DNA of the CDR3 is TGTGCCAGCAGGACGGGTATCTCTGAAAAACTGTTTTTT. Translation: CASRTGISEKLFF.

V is TRBV5-5 and J is TRBJ2-2; D may be TRBD1 (6 bases). The CDR3 runs 14 residues. The germline gives CDR1 SGHKS, CDR2 YYEKEE (reference sequence). V lost 2 bases and J lost 6, with 11 bases in between. The chain's CDR3 is CASSLLQGAGELFF. The CDR3 DNA reads TGTGCCAGCAGCTTACTACAGGGTGCCGGGGAGCTGTTTTTT.

The genes are TRBV28 and TRBJ2-5; perhaps TRBD1 as D (5 bases). The CDR3 has 14 residues. Germline loops: CDR1 MDHEN, CDR2 SYDVKM. V lost 6 bases and J 4 bases, leaving 15 bases between the germline ends. CDR3: CASRPRVGGETQYF. In nucleotides, the CDR3 is TGTGCCAGCAGGCCCAGGGTTGGTGGAGAGACCCAGTACTTC.

J is TRBJ2-3 and V is TRBV29-1; 11 nucleotides align to TRBD2. The V segment lost 6 bases and the J segment 2 bases; nucleotides outside the gene matches: 7. Germline loops: CDR1 SQVTM, CDR2 ANQGSEA. This CDR3 spans 15 amino acids. The CDR3 protein is CSVPGTSGITDTQYF. The CDR3 bases are TGCAGCGTCCCCGGGACTAGCGGCATCACAGATACGCAGTATTTT.

This clone was found a few times. One junction end disagrees with the germline gene, perhaps due to a read error. The rearrangement joins TRBV30 to TRBJ1-1, with 9 bases lining up with TRBD1. Germline loops: CDR1 GTSNPN, CDR2 SVGIG (reference sequence). There are 14 residues in the CDR3. CDR3 DNA sequence: TGTGCCCGGAGGGGGACAGGGATTTCGACTGAAGCTTTCTTT. Protein sequence: CARRGTGISTEAFF.

The chain links TRBV5-1 to TRBJ2-7, with 7 bases aligning to TRBD2. Unmatched junction bases numbered 13, after V lost 4 bases and J lost 0 bases. This CDR3 contains 17 residues. CDR1 is SGHRS and CDR2 is YFSETQ in the germline V gene. Here the CDR3 DNA reads TGCGCCAGCAGCCGTACCTCCTCAACTAGCGTCTCCTACGAGCAGTACTTC. Its protein is CASSRTSSTSVSYEQYF.

V gene TRBV6-5 combines with J gene TRBJ1-1, with TRBD1 matching 9 bases. CDR3 size: 13 residues. V was pared by 8 bases and J by 4 bases, with 5 bases of the junction left unmatched. Germline assignment: CDR1 MNHEY and CDR2 SVGAGI. The CDR3 bases are TGTGCCAGCGTAGGACAGGGGAGCACTGAAGCTTTCTTT. Amino acid sequence: CASVGQGSTEAFF.

The chain employs TRBV11-3 and TRBJ2-2; perhaps TRBD1 as D (6 bases). CDR3 length equals 13 residues. Germline CDR1 and CDR2: SGHNT and YENEEA. V was shortened by 5 bases and J by 5 bases, with 9 bases between the two germline ends. The CDR3 DNA reads as TGTGCCAGCAGCCAGGGGCCGACCGGGGAGCTGTTTTTT. The encoded protein is CASSQGPTGELFF.